Listed here is a single T cell receptor beta chain. What it binds is unknown. Primers: 60 Vbeta forward and 13 Jbeta reverse. Sequenced by immunoSEQ multiplex PCR; TCRdb stores in-frame clones only, minus some. The repertoire holds under 300,000 clones, with 70% to 90% as singletons. V was clipped by 2 bases and J by 1 base; unmatched bases: 10. Germline lookup yields CDR1 LGHNA and CDR2 YSLEER. This CDR3 is 17 amino acids long. The data are from a study of cytomegalovirus exposure and HLA in healthy donors. Study-level findings and limits: A later analysis showed that HLA-associated TCR beta chains had undergone more clonal expansion than equally common others. Overall, approximately 150 TCR beta chains were annotated as cytomegalovirus-associated. The Asian-associated ancestry cluster reportedly had fewer N-insertions than the roughly 720-donor mean in a later analysis.

Input material: PBMCs. The chain couples TRBV4-3 to TRBJ2-7, with 8 bases aligning to TRBD1. The receptor was derived from a man aged 35 to 55 in good health and CMV-seropositive. In DNA form, the CDR3 reads TGCGCCAGCAGCCAATCTTGGGGCCGGACAGGGTCCTACGAGCAGTACTTC. Its protein product is CASSQSWGRTGSYEQYF.